The entry below gives a single TCR beta chain sequence along with its context. The junction differs from germline at one of its ends, possibly a read error. This specimen comes from a study of tumor and adjacent non-tumor tissue in lung cancer. RNA was extracted from bulk tissue without any cell sorting. This non-tumor lung sample came from over 3 cm beyond the tumor edge. TCRbeta libraries were built with three rounds of nested PCR, modified from ARM-PCR. TCRdb passed the multiplex PCR reads through MiXCR, listing each CDR3 protein once. The table has approximately 100,000 distinct CDR3 sequences, less than 75% seen once. The CDR3 totals 14 residues. Germline loops: CDR1 MNHEY, CDR2 SVGAGI.

Sequenced: distant non-tumor lung tissue. This rearrangement joins TRBV6-5 to TRBJ2-1; 8 nucleotides line up with TRBD1. This TCR was recovered from a man between 25 and 39 years old with non-small cell lung cancer. The CDR3 loop reads CASRWTGRNNEQFF. In DNA form, the CDR3 reads TGTGCAAGCAGATGGACAGGGAGAAACAATGAGCAGTTCTTC.